This is a list of T cell receptor beta chains from one sample in a study of identical twins. TCRdb reprocessed the 5' RACE reads via MiXCR and lists one record per CDR3 protein. The sample records around 490,000 distinct CDR3 sequences, approximately 20% being singletons. This sample also appeared in a second study, on yellow fever vaccine responses in identical twins.

Sequencing input: CD4+ T cells sorted from blood. Receptors originate from a woman aged 18-30 years in good health. Each CDR3 is given with its conserved first and last residue. Each record gives: J gene, D gene, V gene, clone size, CDR3 DNA, CDR3 protein. D genes are given only for firm matches. Not all rows give a size; the values are once, few, many and, for expanded clones, a class.

J gene: TRBJ1-2
D gene: NA
V gene: TRBV20-1
clone size: many
CDR3 DNA: TGCAGTGCTAGGACAGTTTCTAACTATGGCTACACCTTC
CDR3 protein: CSARTVSNYGYTF

J gene: TRBJ2-1
D gene: TRBD2
V gene: TRBV7-9
clone size: NA
CDR3 DNA: TGTGCCAGCCGACCGACAGCGGGGAGCTCCTACAATGAGCAGTTCTTC
CDR3 protein: CASRPTAGSSYNEQFF

J gene: TRBJ2-1
D gene: NA
V gene: TRBV19
clone size: NA
CDR3 DNA: TGTGCCAGTAGTATAGAGGGTAGACTTACATCCAATGAGCAGTTCTTC
CDR3 protein: CASSIEGRLTSNEQFF

J gene: TRBJ2-1
D gene: NA
V gene: TRBV24-1
clone size: few
CDR3 DNA: TGTGCCACCAGTGGGGGTGGGCGGGCCTTCTCCTACAATGAGCAGTTCTTC
CDR3 protein: CATSGGGRAFSYNEQFF

J gene: TRBJ2-2
D gene: TRBD1
V gene: TRBV12-3/TRBV12-4
clone size: few
CDR3 DNA: TGTGCCAGCAGTTTAAGGGCGACAGGGAACCCCGGGGAGCTGTTTTTT
CDR3 protein: CASSLRATGNPGELFF

J gene: TRBJ2-1
D gene: NA
V gene: TRBV4-1
clone size: many
CDR3 DNA: TGCGCCAGCAGCCAAGATCCCAGGGAACCTTACAATGAGCAGTTCTTC
CDR3 protein: CASSQDPREPYNEQFF

J gene: TRBJ2-1
D gene: TRBD2
V gene: TRBV6-1
clone size: few
CDR3 DNA: TGTGCCAGCAGCCTCACTAGCGGGAGGGCCCCCTCCTACAATGAGCAGTTCTTC
CDR3 protein: CASSLTSGRAPSYNEQFF

J gene: TRBJ2-7
D gene: TRBD1
V gene: TRBV7-9
clone size: few
CDR3 DNA: TGTGCCAGCAGCCCTTCGGGACAGGTGGTCTACGAGCAGTACTTC
CDR3 protein: CASSPSGQVVYEQYF

J gene: TRBJ2-4
D gene: NA
V gene: TRBV7-9
clone size: NA
CDR3 DNA: TGTGCCAGCAGCTTAGCCAGCGTAAACATTCAGTACTTC
CDR3 protein: CASSLASVNIQYF

J gene: TRBJ2-7
D gene: NA
V gene: TRBV5-1
clone size: NA
CDR3 DNA: TGCGCCAGCAGCTTAGCGGAGGGCTACGAGCAGTACTTC
CDR3 protein: CASSLAEGYEQYF

J gene: TRBJ2-3
D gene: TRBD2
V gene: TRBV5-1
clone size: NA
CDR3 DNA: TGCGCCAGCAGCCCGGAAACCCTAGCGGGGACAGATACGCAGTATTTT
CDR3 protein: CASSPETLAGTDTQYF

J gene: TRBJ2-4
D gene: NA
V gene: TRBV4-2
clone size: once
CDR3 DNA: TGTGCCAGCAGCCAAGGGCGGAACAAAAACATTCAGTACTTC
CDR3 protein: CASSQGRNKNIQYF

J gene: TRBJ2-3
D gene: TRBD1
V gene: TRBV29-1
clone size: few
CDR3 DNA: TGCAGCGTTGTTGGGGACAGGGGATCAGATACGCAGTATTTT
CDR3 protein: CSVVGDRGSDTQYF

J gene: TRBJ2-1
D gene: NA
V gene: TRBV4-2
clone size: NA
CDR3 DNA: TGTGCCGGCAGCCAAGATCAGATAAATGAGCAGTTCTTC
CDR3 protein: CAGSQDQINEQFF